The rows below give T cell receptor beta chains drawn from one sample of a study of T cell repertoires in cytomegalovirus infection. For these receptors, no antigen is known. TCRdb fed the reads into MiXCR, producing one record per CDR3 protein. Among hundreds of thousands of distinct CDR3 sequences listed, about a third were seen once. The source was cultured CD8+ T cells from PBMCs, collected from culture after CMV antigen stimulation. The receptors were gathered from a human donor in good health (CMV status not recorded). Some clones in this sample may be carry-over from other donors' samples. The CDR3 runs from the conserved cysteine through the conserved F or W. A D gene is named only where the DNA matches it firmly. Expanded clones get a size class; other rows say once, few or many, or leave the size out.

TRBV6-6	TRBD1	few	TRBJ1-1	TGTGCCAGCAGTTACCCTTGGGACAGTTGGGACACTGAAGCTTTCTTT	CASSYPWDSWDTEAFF
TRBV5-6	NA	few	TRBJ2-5	TGTGCCAGCAGCTTAGGGCGGTGGGAGACCCAGTACTTC	CASSLGRWETQYF
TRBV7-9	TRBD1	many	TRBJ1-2	TGTGCCAGCAGCTTAGGAGGGACAGTCTATGGCTACACCTTC	CASSLGGTVYGYTF
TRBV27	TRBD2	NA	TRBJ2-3	TGTGCCAGCAGTAAGACTAGCGGGGGGGGCACAGATACGCAGTATTTT	CASSKTSGGGTDTQYF
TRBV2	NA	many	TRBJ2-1	TGTGCCAGCGGGAGCCTCAACTCCTACAATGAGCAGTTCTTC	CASGSLNSYNEQFF
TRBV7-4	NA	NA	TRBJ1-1	TGTGCCAGCAGCGACTGGCAGGGGTCCTCCACTGAAGCTTTCTTT	CASSDWQGSSTEAFF
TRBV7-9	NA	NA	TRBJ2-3	TGTGCCAGCAGTTCCGTTGTGGCCTACACAGATACGCAGTATTTT	CASSSVVAYTDTQYF
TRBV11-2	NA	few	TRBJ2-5	TGTGCCAGCAGCTTAACCCCAACTGGTGGCCCGGGGGAGACCCAGTACTTC	CASSLTPTGGPGETQYF
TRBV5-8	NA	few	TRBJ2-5	TGTGCCAGCAGCTGGAGGGGGGTCCTTATGGAGACCCAGTACTTC	CASSWRGVLMETQYF
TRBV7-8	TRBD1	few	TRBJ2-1	TGTGCCAGCAGCTTCGGACAGGTTGGGTACAATGAGCAGTTCTTC	CASSFGQVGYNEQFF
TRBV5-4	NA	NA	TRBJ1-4	TGTGCCAGCAGCTTGGGGGGGGGGATGGAAAAACTGTTTTTT	CASSLGGGMEKLFF
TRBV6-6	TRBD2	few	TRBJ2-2	TGTGCCAGCAGTACCAAACTAGCGGGGGGTTGGGTGCTGTTTTTT	CASSTKLAGGWVLFF
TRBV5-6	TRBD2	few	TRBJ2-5	TGTGCCAGCAGCTTGGGACTAGCTAACTCAGAGACCCAGTACTTC	CASSLGLANSETQYF
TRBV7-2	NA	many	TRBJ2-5	TGTGCCAGCAGCCACCTAAGGGATACCCAGTACTTC	CASSHLRDTQYF
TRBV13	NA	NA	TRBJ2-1	TGTGCCAGCAGCCCAAAAGGACATTTGGAGCAGTTCTTC	CASSPKGHLEQFF
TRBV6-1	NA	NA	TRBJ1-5	TGTGCCAGCAGTCTGCAGGGTATTCAGCCCCAGCATTTT	CASSLQGIQPQHF
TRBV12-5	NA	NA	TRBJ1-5	TGTGCTAGTGGTTTGGTGTGGGGGGGCATAAGCAATCAGCCCCAGCATTTT	CASGLVWGGISNQPQHF
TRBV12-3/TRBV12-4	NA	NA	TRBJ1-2	TGTGCCAGCAGATCCCCGGGGTTTGGCTATGGCTACACCTTC	CASRSPGFGYGYTF
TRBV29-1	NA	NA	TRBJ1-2	TGCAGCGTTGAAGGGACCTGGGGCTACACCTTC	CSVEGTWGYTF
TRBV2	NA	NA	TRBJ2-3	TGTGCCAGCAATGGGCAATTAGATACGCAGTATTTT	CASNGQLDTQYF
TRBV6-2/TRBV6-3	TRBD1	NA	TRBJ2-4	TGTGCCAGCTGTGGGACAGGGAGAGGCATTCAGTACTTC	CASCGTGRGIQYF
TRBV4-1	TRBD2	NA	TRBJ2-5	TGCGCCAGCAGCCAAAAAGGGCTAGCGGGCCCCCGAGAGACCCAGTACTTC	CASSQKGLAGPRETQYF
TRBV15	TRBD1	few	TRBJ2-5	TGTGCCACCAGCAGGGTGGGACAGGGGTACCAAGAGACCCAGTACTTC	CATSRVGQGYQETQYF
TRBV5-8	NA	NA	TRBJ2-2	TGTGCCAGCAGCACGACGGGACGGGCCACCGGGGAGCTGTTTTTT	CASSTTGRATGELFF
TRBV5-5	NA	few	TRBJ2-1	TGTGCCAGCAGCCCGGCCTATTACAATGAGCAGTTCTTC	CASSPAYYNEQFF
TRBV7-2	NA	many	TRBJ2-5	TGTGCCAGCAGCACCGGGACAAAGGTGGACCAGTACTTC	CASSTGTKVDQYF
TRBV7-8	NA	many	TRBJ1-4	TGTGCCAGCAGAAAAGGTCGTGGCGGTCGGGATGAAAAACTGTTTTTT	CASRKGRGGRDEKLFF
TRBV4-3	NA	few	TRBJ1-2	TGCGCCAGCAGCCAAGCCCCGGACGGGGCGGACTATGGCTACACCTTC	CASSQAPDGADYGYTF
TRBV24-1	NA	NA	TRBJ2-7	TGTGCCACCAGTGAGCCGACAGGAGACTACGAGCAGTACTTC	CATSEPTGDYEQYF
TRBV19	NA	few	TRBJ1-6	TGTGCCAGTACCGGACGGGGGAATTCACCCCTCCACTTT	CASTGRGNSPLHF
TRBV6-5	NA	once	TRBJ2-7	TGTGCCAGCAGTTCGACAGGAGTGGACTACGAGCAGTACTTC	CASSSTGVDYEQYF
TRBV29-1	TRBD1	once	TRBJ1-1	TGCAGCGTGGGGACAGGGGAGGGAACTGAAGCTTTCTTT	CSVGTGEGTEAFF
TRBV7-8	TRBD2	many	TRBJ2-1	TGTGCCAGCAGCTTCCGCGGTCTCGCGGGGGGGAAGTATGAGCAGTTCTTC	CASSFRGLAGGKYEQFF
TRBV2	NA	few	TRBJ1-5	TGTGCCAGCAGTAACTTAGAACAGAGGTTGAGGTCGCCCCAGCATTTT	CASSNLEQRLRSPQHF
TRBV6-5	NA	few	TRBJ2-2	TGTGCCAGCAGTTACCTAAGGGGCACCGGGGAGCTGTTTTTT	CASSYLRGTGELFF
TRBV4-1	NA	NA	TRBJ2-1	TGCGCCAGCAGCCAAGCACTAGCAGGGAATGAGCAGTTCTTC	CASSQALAGNEQFF
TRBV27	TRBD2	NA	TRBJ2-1	TGTGCCAGCAGTTTAAGCGGGGATCCTTACAATGAGCAGTTCTTC	CASSLSGDPYNEQFF
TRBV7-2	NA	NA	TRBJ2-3	TGTGCCAGCAGCTTAGCGCGGTCCTACCCTACAGATACGCAGTATTTT	CASSLARSYPTDTQYF
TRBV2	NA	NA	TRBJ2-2	TGTGCCAGCACCCGGCAACTGGAGACCGGGGAGCTGTTTTTT	CASTRQLETGELFF
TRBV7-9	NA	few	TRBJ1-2	TGTGCCAGCAGCTTCGGACAGATCGATGGCTACACCTTC	CASSFGQIDGYTF
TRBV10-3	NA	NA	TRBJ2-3	TGTGCCATCAGTGAGCTCCAAAAAGTGTCAGATACGCAGTATTTT	CAISELQKVSDTQYF
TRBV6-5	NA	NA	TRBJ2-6	TGTGCCAGCACTTCCCCGGGACTGAACTCTGGGGCCAACGTCCTGACTTTC	CASTSPGLNSGANVLTF
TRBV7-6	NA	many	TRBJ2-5	TGTGCCAGCAGCCCGAGTCAGGTTTTTCGGGAGACCCAGTACTTC	CASSPSQVFRETQYF
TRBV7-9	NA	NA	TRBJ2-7	TGTGCCTATCAAGCGGACAGCTCCTACGAGCAGTACTTC	CAYQADSSYEQYF
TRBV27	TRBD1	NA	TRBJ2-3	TGTGCCAGCAGTTTAGGGGGGGAGGGGACAGGGTTCACAGATACGCAGTATTTT	CASSLGGEGTGFTDTQYF
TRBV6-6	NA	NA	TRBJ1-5	TGTGCCAGCAGACGACGGGATAATCAGCCCCAGCATTTT	CASRRRDNQPQHF
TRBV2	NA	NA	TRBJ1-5	TGTGCCAGCAGTGGAGACCTCCAGGGATTCAATCAGCCCCAGCATTTT	CASSGDLQGFNQPQHF
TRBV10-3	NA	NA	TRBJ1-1	TGTGCCATCAGTGACAGGCATGAAGCTTTCTTT	CAISDRHEAFF
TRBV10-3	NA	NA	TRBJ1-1	TGTGCCATCAGATCGACAGCCGAAGCTTTCTTT	CAIRSTAEAFF
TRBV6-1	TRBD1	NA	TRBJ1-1	TGTGCCAACAGACCCTCGACAGGGAGTGTTAACACTGAAGCTTTCTTT	CANRPSTGSVNTEAFF